This T cell receptor (beta chain) was profiled in a study of cytomegalovirus exposure and HLA in healthy donors. The CDR3 sequence is 13 residues long. Per germline, CDR1 LNHDA and CDR2 SQIVND (reference sequence). The germline V and J ends were trimmed by 0 bases and 7 bases, with 9 bases remaining between them. The PCR ran on 60 Vbeta and 13 Jbeta primers. TCRdb's copy holds only in-frame clones and misses some; the assay was immunoSEQ multiplex PCR. The top ten hold less than 15% of the sample, which has about 95,000 clones, about 73% seen once. The origin of this receptor is a woman between 45 and 60 years old in good health and CMV-seropositive. The chain recombines TRBV19 with TRBJ2-5; D not resolved. The material sequenced was PBMCs. The CDR3 region has the DNA TGTGCCAGTAGTATAGATTCGGGTTGGACCCAGTACTTC. Translating gives CASSIDSGWTQYF.